One sample yielded the 16 T cell receptor beta chains listed below, sequenced in a study of T cell repertoires in aging, cancer and after chemotherapy. A mixed TRB-A/B primer pool amplified rearranged TRB by multiplex touch-down PCR. Using its own MiXCR run on the multiplex PCR reads, TCRdb lists one record per CDR3 protein. The sample has around 13,000 distinct CDR3 sequences, approximately 40% seen once. Amplification of TCR beta used genomic DNA extracted from peripheral blood. Sequencing input: blood. The receptor source for this set is a human donor in good health. The donor label of this sample is uncertain.

The gene calls are TRBV30 and TRBJ1-5, with 8 bases lining up with TRBD1. This CDR3 spans 16 amino acids. Germline V gives CDR1 GTSNPN, CDR2 SVGIG (reference sequence). After removal of 3 bases from V and 4 bases from J, the junction contained 11 bases not matched to a gene. The CDR3 nucleotides read TGTGCCTGGAGCAACTCAGGGGGCGGCAGTAATCAGCCCCAGCATTTT. Translation: CAWSNSGGGSNQPQHF.

The V call is TRBV6-4, the J call TRBJ2-3; 11 bases line up with TRBD1. In germline, CDR1 is MRHNA, CDR2 SNTAGT. The CDR3 has 15 amino acids. Trimming at V came to 7 bases and at J to 5 bases, leaving 8 bases not matched to a gene. DNA for the CDR3: TGTGCCAGCATGCCGGACAGGGGGCGCGGAGATACGCAGTATTTT. Its protein product is CASMPDRGRGDTQYF.

The V gene is TRBV6-6, the J gene TRBJ2-1; TRBD2 agrees at 8 bases. V lost 5 bases, J lost 4 bases, and 4 bases stayed unmatched. This CDR3 comprises 14 residues. Germline values: CDR1 MNHNY, CDR2 SVGAGI (reference sequence). CDR3 loop: CASSAGTSYNEQFF. DNA of the CDR3: TGTGCCAGCAGTGCCGGGACTAGTTACAATGAGCAGTTCTTC.

V usage is TRBV6-5 and J usage is TRBJ1-3; the match to TRBD1 covers 8 bases. The CDR3 loop spans 15 amino acids. The germline CDR1 and CDR2 sequences are MNHEY and SVGAGI. The junction had 6 bases not matched to a gene; V was cut back by 5 bases and J by 3 bases. CDR3 residues: CASSRQGPYGNTIYF. The CDR3, as DNA: TGTGCCAGCAGTCGACAGGGGCCGTATGGAAACACCATATATTTT.

The chain is built from TRBV19 and TRBJ1-5; unclear D gene. CDR1 and CDR2 from the germline V gene are LNHDA and SQIVND (reference sequence). The CDR3 contains 14 residues. V lost 5 bases to trimming and J lost 6 bases, with 14 bases between them. The CDR3 sequence: CASSSNRELQPQHF. Here the CDR3 DNA reads TGTGCCAGTAGTTCCAATCGGGAACTTCAGCCCCAGCATTTT.

The genes are TRBV30 and TRBJ2-2; TRBD2 might be the D (6 bases). Per germline, CDR1 GTSNPN and CDR2 SVGIG (reference sequence). Trimming shortened V by 4 bases and J by 3 bases, and 12 bases separated the two germline ends. The CDR3 sequence is 14 residues long. Here the CDR3 reads CAWTRTMDTGELFF. Written as DNA, the CDR3 is TGTGCCTGGACGCGGACTATGGACACCGGGGAGCTGTTTTTT.

In this sample, this clonotype turned up a few times. The CDR3 here is CASSKTGRTQETQYF. CDR3 bases: TGTGCCAGTAGTAAGACGGGCCGAACCCAAGAGACCCAGTACTTC. The V gene is TRBV19, the J gene TRBJ2-5, with D unresolved. The ends were cut back, 4 bases at V and 1 base at J, with 13 bases in the middle. The CDR3 is 15 residues long. Germline V gives CDR1 LNHDA, CDR2 SQIVND (reference sequence).

This chain uses TRBV5-4 with TRBJ2-1, with 9 bases that match TRBD1. V lost 3 bases to trimming and J lost 9 bases; unmatched junction nucleotides: 10. Germline lookup yields CDR1 SGHNT and CDR2 YYREEE (reference sequence). The CDR3 runs to 15 residues. In DNA form, the CDR3 reads TGTGCCAGCAGCTGGGACAGGGCAGGGGATGGTGAGCAGTTCTTC. Its translation is CASSWDRAGDGEQFF.

To note about this clonotype: This may be a read error, as it is one base from a much larger clone. The chain joins TRBV5-6 to TRBJ2-3; 13 bases map to TRBD2. V was pared by 4 bases and J by 5 bases, with 13 bases of the junction left unmatched. This CDR3 spans 18 amino acids. Germline V gives CDR1 SGHDT, CDR2 YYEEEE. CDR3 sequence reads: CASSRRNLGLAGEDTQYF. The CDR3 bases are TGTGCCAGCAGCCGTCGCAACCTCGGACTAGCGGGAGAAGATACGCAGTATTTT.

The genes are TRBV19 and TRBJ2-7; D might be TRBD1 (6 bases). The length of the CDR3 is 14 residues. V lost 8 bases, J lost 4 bases, and 18 bases lay in between. CDR1 and CDR2 (germline): LNHDA, SQIVND (reference sequence). CDR3 nucleotide sequence: TGTGCCAGTGTCGAGGACAGAGCTCTTTACGAGCAGTACTTC. Amino acid sequence: CASVEDRALYEQYF.

In its sample, this clonotype was seen a few times. This chain links TRBV5-3 with TRBJ2-7; D might be TRBD1 or TRBD2, each matching 6 bases. TRBV5-3 is placed among ORFs of uncertain function. V shed 3 bases and J shed 0 bases, with 19 bases lying between them. CDR3 length equals 17 residues. CDR3 amino acids: CARSSIVRRGVSYEQYF. Written as DNA, the CDR3 is TGTGCCAGAAGCTCCATCGTGAGGAGGGGGGTCTCCTACGAGCAGTACTTC.

The chain carries TRBV15 and TRBJ2-1; 13 bases are shared with TRBD2. Germline V gene data show CDR1 as LNHNV and CDR2 as YYDKDF (reference sequence). The CDR3 has 19 amino acids. The CDR3 coding sequence is TGTGCAATCAGGGGTGCCGGACTAGCGGGGGAGGGCTCCTACAATGAGCAGTTCTTC. As protein: CAIRGAGLAGEGSYNEQFF.

The chain has TRBV12-3 or TRBV12-4 and TRBJ2-5; D gene ambiguous. The CDR3 runs 11 residues. V shed 10 bases and J shed 3 bases, with 9 bases lying between them. In DNA form, the CDR3 reads TGTGCCACCAAGAATGAAGAGACCCAGTACTTC. Protein sequence: CATKNEETQYF.

This clonotype rates as medium-sized (0.01 to 0.1%). CDR3 nucleotide sequence: TGCAGCGCTGGGGGGGGCGGAGGTACCGGGGAGCTGTTTTTT. Translation: CSAGGGGGTGELFF. The chain links TRBV29-1 to TRBJ2-2; a weak D match, TRBD2 (7 bases). CDR1 and CDR2 (germline): SQVTM, ANQGSEA. CDR3 length: 14 residues. V was clipped by 7 bases and J by 5 bases, with 17 bases between them.

By sample share, this clonotype is medium-sized. Germline is not matched at one junction end, which may reflect a read error. Written as DNA, the CDR3 is TGCAGCGCTGAAATCGGGTCACCCTACGAGCAGTACTTC. Its translation: CSAEIGSPYEQYF. V usage is TRBV29-1 and J usage is TRBJ2-7, with D unclear. The germline gives CDR1 SQVTM, CDR2 ANQGSEA. The CDR3 contains 13 residues.

The V and J genes are TRBV19 and TRBJ1-4; D unclear. The CDR3 consists of 14 residues. CDR1 and CDR2 (germline): LNHDA, SQIVND (reference sequence). Between the trimmed V and J ends, which lost 3 bases and 4 bases, there was a span of 9 bases. The CDR3 spells CASSIPQVNEKLFF. The CDR3 DNA reads TGTGCCAGTAGTATCCCCCAGGTTAATGAAAAACTGTTTTTT.